This T cell receptor (beta chain) was identified in a study of T cells after yellow fever vaccination. Study results and limitations: It was the secondary response that reached its peak faster, day 5 versus 15, but it was weaker.

With regard to this clonotype: Its cognate antigen is unknown.

TCR cDNA was made by 5'RACE template switching, adding a universal primer site and UMIs. Each CDR3 protein is one row after TCRdb ran MiXCR on the 5' RACE reads. The sample records approximately 580,000 distinct CDR3 sequences, about a sixth being singletons. Germline V lookup: CDR1 MNHNS, CDR2 SASEGT. This CDR3 region has 10 residues. The V gene lost 5 bases and the J gene lost 5 bases, with 3 bases spanning the gap. This clonotype was obtained from a man aged 18 to 30 who received the YFV17D yellow fever vaccine. The sequences come from PBMCs, collected about 5 days after the first yellow fever vaccination. This chain uses TRBV6-1 with TRBJ1-2; the D is unclear. The DNA of the CDR3 is TGTGCCAGCAGTACTTATGGCTACACCTTC. Its protein is CASSTYGYTF.